What follows are 30 T cell receptor beta chains derived from one specimen sequenced in a study of OX40 agonist ivuxolimab in advanced cancers. Only in-frame clones appear in the TCRdb table, and some are missing; sequencing was by immunoSEQ multiplex PCR. Here the sample spans tens of thousands of clones, roughly 87% being singletons. The specimen was CD4+ or CD8+ T cells sorted from blood, collected in a trial of the OX40 agonist ivuxolimab. The receptors stem from an adult with an advanced solid tumor such as melanoma, head and neck, liver or kidney cancer.

The CDR3 protein is CASSGHEQYF. The CDR3 DNA follows: TGTGCCAGCAGCGGGCACGAGCAGTACTTC. This chain connects TRBV2 to TRBJ2-7, with D unclear. The germline V gene encodes CDR1 SNHLY and CDR2 FYNNEI. Trimming took off 6 bases at V and 5 bases at J, with 5 bases between the two ends. The CDR3 runs to 10 residues.

Here the CDR3 reads CASSLTGSSPLHF. CDR3 coding DNA: TGTGCCAGCAGCTTGACAGGATCTTCACCCCTCCACTTT. The J gene is TRBJ1-6, the V gene TRBV11-1; maybe TRBD1 (6 bases). V gave up 3 bases and J gave up 9 bases, with 9 bases separating them. CDR1 SGHAT and CDR2 FQDESV come from the germline V gene (reference sequence). The CDR3 totals 13 residues. Together with reference TRBV11-1 and TRBJ1-6, the CDR3 gives the full variable domain: EAEVAQSPRYKITEKSQAVAFWCDPISGHATLYWYRQILGQGPELLVQFQDESVVDDSQLPKDRFSAERLKGVDSTLKIQPAELGDSAMYLCASSLTGSSPLHFGNGTRLTVT.

J is TRBJ1-1 and V is TRBV7-8; 7 positions agree with TRBD1. This CDR3 comprises 13 residues. Germline V gene sequence: CDR1 SGHVS, CDR2 FQNEAQ. The ends lost 6 bases at V and 11 bases at J; junction bases unmatched: 12. CDR3 region: CASRTLEDRRAFF. CDR3 nucleotide sequence: TGTGCCAGCAGAACCCTCGAGGACAGGCGTGCTTTCTTT.

This clone was counted once. The J gene is TRBJ2-7, the V gene TRBV2, with a tentative D call TRBD1 (5 bases). Germline values: CDR1 SNHLY, CDR2 FYNNEI. V was cut by 11 bases and J by 0 bases, with 14 bases left in between. The CDR3 consists of 13 residues. The CDR3 nucleotides read TGTGCCCCCAAGGGGATAGGCTCCTACGAGCAGTACTTC. Encoded protein: CAPKGIGSYEQYF.

This chain uses TRBV19 with TRBJ2-1, with 9 bases lining up with TRBD1. J gave up 7 bases and V 4 bases, and 5 bases lay outside the gene matches. The V gene's germline CDR1 is LNHDA and CDR2 SQIVND (reference sequence). This CDR3 is built from 14 residues. CDR3: CASSKGQGMNEQFF. The DNA for the CDR3 is TGTGCCAGTAGTAAGGGACAGGGTATGAATGAGCAGTTCTTC.

V gene TRBV10-2 combines with J gene TRBJ2-2; 8 positions match TRBD1. Looked up from germline, CDR1 is WSHSY and CDR2 is SAAADI. The ends lost 10 bases at V and 3 bases at J; junction bases unmatched: 7. This CDR3 contains 14 residues. The CDR3 region is CAIRAGGHTGELFF. CDR3 nucleotide sequence: TGCGCCATCAGAGCAGGGGGCCACACCGGGGAGCTGTTTTTT.

This rearrangement joins TRBV29-1 to TRBJ2-2, with unresolved D. Trimming took off 3 bases at V and 1 base at J, with 6 bases between the two ends. The germline V gene encodes CDR1 SQVTM and CDR2 ANQGSEA. The CDR3 loop spans 13 amino acids. The CDR3 nucleotides read TGCAGCGTTGAGATTGTGAACACCGGGGAGCTGTTTTTT. Protein: CSVEIVNTGELFF.

This chain uses TRBV7-6 with TRBJ2-2, with no clear D. There are 14 residues in the CDR3. Per germline, CDR1 SGHVS and CDR2 FNYEAQ. V was clipped by 1 base and J by 6 bases, with 9 bases between them. CDR3 region: CASSLVSGAGELFF. The CDR3 coding sequence is TGTGCCAGCAGCTTAGTATCAGGTGCCGGGGAGCTGTTTTTT.

The chain links TRBV19 to TRBJ2-7; D gene uncertain. This CDR3 region has 11 residues. Germline CDR1 and CDR2: LNHDA and SQIVND (reference sequence). Trimming pared 1 base from V and 2 bases from J, leaving 0 bases between. The CDR3 spells CASSIAYEQYV. The CDR3, as DNA: TGTGCCAGTAGTATAGCCTACGAGCAGTACGTC.

The V gene is TRBV6-1, the J gene TRBJ1-4; perhaps TRBD1 as D (6 bases). This CDR3 is 14 amino acids long. The V end lost 4 bases, the J end lost 6 bases, and 12 bases lay between the germline ends. Germline V CDR1 and CDR2: MNHNS, SASEGT. For the CDR3, the DNA is TGTGCCAGCAGTGCGGACAGATTGCATGAAAAACTGTTTTTT. Residues: CASSADRLHEKLFF.

The chain joins TRBV11-1 to TRBJ1-5; D is uncertain. V was pared by 5 bases and J by 0 bases, with 11 bases between. From germline, CDR1 is SGHAT and CDR2 FQDESV (reference sequence). This CDR3 contains 15 residues. The CDR3 sequence is CASSQDGNSNQPQHF. The CDR3 DNA reads as TGTGCCAGCAGCCAGGACGGTAATAGCAATCAGCCCCAGCATTTT.

The chain has TRBV4-3 and TRBJ1-5; D might be TRBD1 (6 bases). Between the trimmed V and J ends, which lost 0 bases and 3 bases, there was a span of 9 bases. This CDR3 is 15 amino acids long. Per the germline V gene, CDR1 is LGHNA and CDR2 is YSLEER. The CDR3 DNA reads TGCGCCAGCAGCCAAGATCGACAGGCCAATCAGCCCCAGCATTTT. This translates into CASSQDRQANQPQHF.

In this sample, this clone turned up once. The chain has TRBV6-6 and TRBJ2-5; D is undetermined. CDR1 MNHNY and CDR2 SVGAGI come from the germline V gene (reference sequence). CDR3 length: 14 residues. V was shortened by 7 bases and J by 1 base, with 13 bases between the two germline ends. The DNA for the CDR3 is TGTGCCAGCACCCTCACGCTGGGCCAAGAGACCCAGTACTTC. Protein product: CASTLTLGQETQYF.

The rearrangement joins TRBV7-9 to TRBJ1-1; 7 positions agree with TRBD1. Germline V lookup: CDR1 SEHNR, CDR2 FQNEAQ (reference sequence). This CDR3 has 14 residues. Germline trimming cut 1 base from V and 1 base from J; bases unmatched to any gene: 0. CDR3 in amino acids: CASSLGDRNTEAFF. CDR3 nucleotides: TGTGCCAGCAGCTTAGGGGACAGGAACACTGAAGCTTTCTTT. Full variable domain (rest looked up from reference TRBV7-9 and TRBJ1-1): DTGVSQNPRHKITKRGQNVTFRCDPISEHNRLYWYRQTLGQGPEFLTYFQNEAQLEKSRLLSDRFSAERPKGSFSTLEIQRTEQGDSAMYLCASSLGDRNTEAFFGQGTRLTVV.

The V and J genes are TRBV27 and TRBJ1-1, with D hard to call. Germline CDR1 MNHEY, CDR2 SMNVEV (reference sequence). CDR3 length equals 13 residues. Trimming shortened V by 3 bases and J by 1 base, and 6 bases separated the two germline ends. CDR3 protein: CASSFGENTEAFF. For the CDR3, the DNA is TGTGCCAGCAGTTTCGGGGAGAACACTGAAGCTTTCTTT.

This chain connects TRBV18 to TRBJ2-3; 8 positions agree with TRBD2. The CDR3 has 14 residues. Losses at the gene ends were 4 bases for V and 2 bases for J; bases not matched to a gene: 2. Germline V gene data show CDR1 as KGHSH and CDR2 as LQKENI. CDR3 loop: CASSLSGATDTQYF. Here the CDR3 DNA reads TGTGCCAGCTCACTTAGCGGGGCCACAGATACGCAGTATTTT.

J is TRBJ1-2 and V is TRBV6-1, with no clear D. CDR3 length equals 16 residues. Looked up from germline, CDR1 is MNHNS and CDR2 is SASEGT. Trimming took 4 bases from V and 0 from J, leaving 15 bases between them. CDR3 protein: CASSGGAFTANYGYTF. Here the CDR3 DNA reads TGTGCCAGCAGTGGAGGAGCCTTCACGGCTAACTATGGCTACACCTTC.

V usage is TRBV6-5 and J usage is TRBJ2-1; 7 bases map to TRBD1. Per the germline V gene, CDR1 is MNHEY and CDR2 is SVGAGI. The trim removed 1 base at V and 12 bases at J, leaving 12 bases unmatched. The CDR3 is 15 residues long. This chain's CDR3 is CASSYFMTGNRGQFF. The CDR3 nucleotides read TGTGCCAGCAGTTACTTTATGACAGGGAACCGAGGGCAGTTCTTC.

The chain has TRBV15 and TRBJ1-4; D gene ambiguous. Germline V gives CDR1 LNHNV, CDR2 YYDKDF (reference sequence). The CDR3 loop spans 14 amino acids. The ends were cut back, 2 bases at V and 3 bases at J, with 7 bases in the middle. CDR3 amino acids: CATSRLRPNEKLFF. As DNA, the CDR3 is TGTGCCACCAGCAGACTCAGACCTAATGAAAAACTGTTTTTT.

This rearrangement joins TRBV6-1 to TRBJ2-5, with D maybe TRBD1 (5 bases). The CDR3 has 15 amino acids. Germline V CDR1 and CDR2: MNHNS, SASEGT. Trimming stripped 2 bases from V and 2 bases from J, with 12 bases between. CDR3 residues: CASSELRQSQETQYF. CDR3 coding DNA: TGTGCCAGCAGTGAACTGCGACAGTCTCAAGAGACCCAGTACTTC.

This chain connects TRBV23-1 to TRBJ2-3; 11 nucleotides match TRBD1. TRBV23-1 is known as an ORF, though its function is uncertain. V shed 0 bases, J shed 6 bases, and the junction held 17 bases outside the gene matches. CDR3 length: 20 amino acids. This CDR3 is CASSQSLPQPGQGEFDTQYF. The CDR3 DNA reads as TGCGCCAGCAGTCAATCCCTACCCCAGCCGGGACAGGGGGAATTCGATACGCAGTATTTT.

V and J are TRBV28 and TRBJ2-5; TRBD1 agrees at 7 bases. Germline V gene lookup returns CDR1 MDHEN and CDR2 SYDVKM. The CDR3 has 15 residues. Germline trimming cut 6 bases from V and 1 base from J; bases unmatched to any gene: 8. The DNA for the CDR3 is TGTGCCAGCAGGACACGACAGGGCGGCCAAGAGACCCAGTACTTC. It encodes CASRTRQGGQETQYF.

The rearrangement uses TRBV10-2 and TRBJ2-3; 9 bases agree with TRBD2. Trimming removed 3 bases from V and 2 bases from J; junction bases left unmatched: 9. CDR3 size: 17 residues. Per the germline V gene, CDR1 is WSHSY and CDR2 is SAAADI. The CDR3 sequence: CASSDLRLAGDTDTQYF. CDR3 bases: TGCGCCAGCAGTGATCTTAGGTTAGCGGGGGACACAGATACGCAGTATTTT.

The rearrangement joins TRBV27 to TRBJ1-2; a weak D match, TRBD1 (6 bases). The ends were cut back, 0 bases at V and 5 bases at J, with 13 bases in the middle. This CDR3 is 15 amino acids long. The V gene's germline CDR1 is MNHEY and CDR2 SMNVEV (reference sequence). CDR3 DNA sequence: TGTGCCAGCAGTTTATCCGGACAGTCCCCATATGGCTACACCTTC. Protein sequence: CASSLSGQSPYGYTF.

This chain uses TRBV10-2 with TRBJ1-1; 7 bases map to TRBD1. This CDR3 is 15 amino acids long. V was pared by 3 bases and J by 0 bases, with 4 bases of the junction left unmatched. Looked up from germline, CDR1 is WSHSY and CDR2 is SAAADI. The CDR3 DNA follows: TGCGCCAGCAGTGATTCCAGGGGGGTGAACACTGAAGCTTTCTTT. Its translation: CASSDSRGVNTEAFF.

The chain joins TRBV4-3 to TRBJ1-4, with 9 bases fitting TRBD1. Per germline, CDR1 LGHNA and CDR2 YSLEER. The CDR3 has 17 amino acids. With V trimmed by 0 bases and J by 6 bases, 8 bases remained unmatched. CDR3 residues: CASSQDERTGVYEKLFF. The DNA of the CDR3 is TGCGCCAGCAGCCAAGATGAACGGACAGGGGTTTATGAAAAACTGTTTTTT.

This clone was counted a single time. The same CDR3 arises from other DNA sequences in this sample as well. This sequence joins TRBV4-1 and TRBJ1-5, with D perhaps TRBD1 (5 bases). The CDR3 runs 13 residues. Trimming removed 3 bases from V and 3 bases from J, with 6 bases in between. Germline V lookup: CDR1 MGHRA, CDR2 YSYEKL. For the CDR3, the DNA is TGCGCCAGCAGCCAGGGGGTCAATCAGCCCCAGCATTTT. Its protein product is CASSQGVNQPQHF.

V and J are TRBV7-7 and TRBJ2-5; D tentatively reads TRBD1 or TRBD2 (6 bases each). The CDR3 contains 14 residues. The germline V gene has CDR1 SSHAT and CDR2 FNYEAQ (reference sequence). V was trimmed by 5 bases and J by 5 bases, leaving 15 bases between them. The CDR3 coding sequence is TGTGCCAGCAGCCCATCCGGGGGCCGTGAGACCCAGTACTTC. It codes for CASSPSGGRETQYF.

The CDR3, as DNA: TGTGCTAGTGGTTTGTCGGCAGGGGGCGGGGAGACCCAGTACTTC. It translates to CASGLSAGGGETQYF. The rearrangement links TRBV12-5 to TRBJ2-5; 8 bases line up with TRBD1. This CDR3 is built from 15 residues. Germline V gene data show CDR1 as LGHNT and CDR2 as FRNRAP. The ends lost 2 bases at V and 5 bases at J; junction bases unmatched: 7.

CDR3 coding DNA: TGTGCCAGCAGTTTAATGGCCGTAGGGGATTCACCCCTCCACTTT. This sequence encodes CASSLMAVGDSPLHF. V gene TRBV27 combines with J gene TRBJ1-6, with D possibly being TRBD1 (5 bases). Germline V gene sequence: CDR1 MNHEY, CDR2 SMNVEV (reference sequence). The length of the CDR3 is 15 residues. The V and J ends lost 2 bases and 8 bases respectively, with 13 bases between them.